This entry lists 24 T cell receptor beta chains sequenced from one sample in a study of massively parallel sequencing of T cell beta chains. TCRdb recomputed calls from the 5' RACE reads with MiXCR, one row per CDR3 protein. This sample has under 4,500 distinct CDR3 sequences, with 35% to 45% found just once. Sequenced sample: commercial RNA from peripheral blood pooled from many donors. The receptors derive from a pool of human donors in good health; the sample was commercial RNA pooled from many donors.

A few counts support this clonotype. The chain combines TRBV7-1 with TRBJ1-1, with TRBD1 identical over 7 bases. TRBV7-1 is labeled an ORF, and its function is uncertain. The CDR3 extends over 12 amino acids. The J segment lost 7 bases and the V segment lost 5 bases, leaving 4 bases of the junction unmatched. The CDR3 here is CASSTRTGEAFF. CDR3 coding DNA: TGTGCCAGCAGCACCCGGACAGGTGAAGCTTTCTTT.

The chain employs TRBV11-2 and TRBJ1-5, with no clear D. The CDR3 totals 14 residues. Trimming took off 0 bases at V and 7 bases at J, with 10 bases between the two ends. Germline assignment: CDR1 SGHAT and CDR2 FQNNGV. The CDR3: CASSLDRGGQPQHF. The CDR3 coding sequence is TGTGCCAGCAGCTTAGATCGGGGAGGACAGCCCCAGCATTTT.

The J gene is TRBJ2-4, the V gene TRBV6-5; D may correspond to TRBD1 or TRBD2 (5 bases each). The germline V gene has CDR1 MNHEY and CDR2 SVGAGI. The CDR3 consists of 13 residues. V lost 0 bases and J lost 5, with 5 bases in between. Here the CDR3 DNA reads TGTGCCAGCAGTTACTCGGGGGAAAACATTCAGTACTTC. This codes for CASSYSGENIQYF.

The chain combines TRBV11-3 with TRBJ1-4; 7 positions match TRBD1. This CDR3 is 15 amino acids long. The V segment lost 1 base and the J segment 8 bases; nucleotides outside the gene matches: 7. The germline gives CDR1 SGHNT, CDR2 YENEEA. This chain's CDR3 is CASSLGGQTWEKLFF. The CDR3 nucleotides read TGTGCCAGCAGCTTAGGGGGACAGACTTGGGAAAAACTGTTTTTT.

J is TRBJ2-1 and V is TRBV20-1, with TRBD2 as a possible D gene (6 bases). V lost 0 bases and J 10 bases, leaving 13 bases between the germline ends. The germline gives CDR1 DFQATT, CDR2 SNEGSKA (reference sequence). The CDR3 is 13 residues long. The chain's CDR3 is CSARDYRELEQFF. The CDR3 DNA reads TGCAGTGCTAGAGATTACCGGGAGCTGGAGCAGTTCTTC.

The chain links TRBV20-1 to TRBJ2-2; D uncertain. Germline V lookup: CDR1 DFQATT, CDR2 SNEGSKA (reference sequence). CDR3 size: 13 residues. V gave up 1 base and J gave up 4 bases, with 7 bases separating them. The CDR3 is CSARAQSTGELFF. In nucleotides, the CDR3 is TGCAGTGCTAGAGCTCAGAGCACCGGGGAGCTGTTTTTT.

This clonotype was counted a few times. The J gene is TRBJ1-3, the V gene TRBV5-6; D is undetermined. Germline-derived CDR1 and CDR2 are SGHDT and YYEEEE. The V gene lost 6 bases and the J gene lost 3 bases, with 13 bases spanning the gap. CDR3 size: 14 residues. The CDR3 region has the DNA TGTGCCAGCACTGCACTTCACAGTGGAAACACCATATATTTT. It is translated as CASTALHSGNTIYF.

CDR3 residues: CSAEYSFRQPQHF. Here the CDR3 DNA reads TGCAGTGCTGAGTACAGTTTCCGTCAGCCCCAGCATTTT. The chain combines TRBV20-1 with TRBJ1-5; D remains ambiguous. The CDR3 totals 13 residues. The V end was cut by 5 bases, the J end by 6 bases, with 14 bases between. The germline V gene encodes CDR1 DFQATT and CDR2 SNEGSKA (reference sequence).

The gene calls are TRBV7-2 and TRBJ2-1, with 7 nucleotides matching TRBD1. Germline V gene sequence: CDR1 SGHTA, CDR2 FQGNSA. This CDR3 comprises 15 residues. V lost 3 bases to trimming and J lost 3 bases; unmatched junction nucleotides: 5. The DNA for the CDR3 is TGTGCCAGCAGCTTCCGGGACAGCCTCTACAATGAGCAGTTCTTC. Translation gives CASSFRDSLYNEQFF.

By proportion, this clonotype is large. The V and J genes are TRBV20-1 and TRBJ1-1; a weak D match, TRBD1 (6 bases). The CDR3 sequence is 13 residues long. In germline, CDR1 is DFQATT, CDR2 SNEGSKA (reference sequence). V lost 3 bases and J 1 base, leaving 9 bases between the germline ends. CDR3 amino acids: CSARTGPNTEAFF. The CDR3 DNA reads TGCAGTGCTAGGACAGGACCGAACACTGAAGCTTTCTTT.

V usage is TRBV14 and J usage is TRBJ2-7, with D possibly TRBD2 on 6 matching bases. Deletions cut 4 bases from V and 3 bases from J, with 10 bases between. There are 13 residues in the CDR3. Germline CDR1 and CDR2: SGHDN and FVKESK. CDR3 DNA: TGTGCCAGCAGCCCGGGGGTACTCTACGAGCAGTACTTC. Encoded protein: CASSPGVLYEQYF.

This clonotype is classed as medium-sized. The V and J genes are TRBV6-2 or TRBV6-3 and TRBJ1-4, with D uncertain. Germline CDR1 reads MNHEY; CDR2 reads SVGEGT. Trimming removed 5 bases from V and 5 bases from J, with 6 bases in between. The CDR3 runs 12 residues. The CDR3 is CASSPGNEKLFF. The DNA for the CDR3 is TGTGCCAGCAGTCCGGGGAATGAAAAACTGTTTTTT.

The gene calls are TRBV19 and TRBJ2-5; no definite D call. This CDR3 is built from 11 residues. Germline CDR1 and CDR2: LNHDA and SQIVND (reference sequence). V was shortened by 5 bases and J by 7 bases, with 8 bases between the two germline ends. CDR3 sequence (DNA): TGTGCCAGTAGTTCGGTTGGGACCCAGTACTTC. Translating gives CASSSVGTQYF.

The CDR3 spells CASSPLRGEETQYF. The CDR3 DNA is TGTGCCAGCTCACCACTCCGGGGGGAAGAGACCCAGTACTTC. The chain links TRBV18 to TRBJ2-5, with 7 bases that match TRBD2. V lost 1 base to trimming and J lost 3 bases; unmatched junction nucleotides: 2. The CDR3 is made up of 14 amino acids. Germline lookup yields CDR1 KGHSH and CDR2 LQKENI.

The chain employs TRBV20-1 and TRBJ2-1; unclear D gene. The germline gives CDR1 DFQATT, CDR2 SNEGSKA (reference sequence). The CDR3 extends over 11 amino acids. V lost 7 bases, J lost 8 bases, and 12 bases lay in between. The CDR3 region has the DNA TGCAGTGGGCACCTTCTCGATGAGCAGTTCTTC. Its translation: CSGHLLDEQFF.

The J gene is TRBJ2-7, the V gene TRBV20-1; D uncertain. This CDR3 region has 12 residues. Germline V gives CDR1 DFQATT, CDR2 SNEGSKA (reference sequence). V lost 0 bases, J lost 3 bases, and 6 bases lay in between. CDR3 nucleotide sequence: TGCAGTGCTAGAGATTCCGACTACGAGCAGTACTTC. It translates to CSARDSDYEQYF.

This clonotype was seen a handful of times. V gene TRBV29-1 combines with J gene TRBJ2-5, with TRBD2 identical over 9 bases. The junction had 5 bases not matched to a gene; V was cut back by 7 bases and J by 5 bases. The germline V gene encodes CDR1 SQVTM and CDR2 ANQGSEA. The CDR3 sequence is 12 residues long. The CDR3 sequence is CSALAGSETQYF. The CDR3 coding sequence is TGCAGCGCTCTAGCGGGATCGGAGACCCAGTACTTC.

This chain links TRBV27 with TRBJ1-2; 8 bases match TRBD1. Germline CDR1 reads MNHEY; CDR2 reads SMNVEV (reference sequence). The CDR3 has 13 residues. J was trimmed by 6 bases and V by 5 bases; bases with no gene match: 5. CDR3 in DNA: TGTGCCAGCAGTCAGACAGGGGTTCATGGCTACACCTTC. Residues: CASSQTGVHGYTF.

This sequence joins TRBV11-2 and TRBJ2-1; D is perhaps TRBD2 (5 bases). Germline V gene sequence: CDR1 SGHAT, CDR2 FQNNGV. The V end was cut by 0 bases, the J end by 8 bases, with 5 bases between. The CDR3 is made up of 12 amino acids. The CDR3 DNA is TGTGCCAGCAGCTTAGAGGGAGATGAGCAGTTCTTC. Translated: CASSLEGDEQFF.

This clonotype was recorded a few times. The rearrangement uses TRBV6-4 and TRBJ2-4; D uncertain. Germline values: CDR1 MRHNA, CDR2 SNTAGT. V lost 5 bases, J lost 1 base, and 6 bases lay in between. The CDR3 totals 13 residues. The chain's CDR3 is CASSPPAKNIQYF. The CDR3 bases are TGTGCCAGCAGTCCGCCGGCCAAAAACATTCAGTACTTC.

Remarks on this clonotype: At one end the junction does not follow the germline gene, possibly because of a read error. The chain combines TRBV6-4 with TRBJ1-2; no clear D gene. Germline assignment: CDR1 MRHNA and CDR2 SNTAGT. This CDR3 is built from 12 residues. This CDR3 reads CVSSDNYYGYTF. The CDR3 DNA reads TGTGTCAGCAGTGACAACTACTATGGCTACACCTTC.

The chain uses TRBV27 and TRBJ1-1, with TRBD1 as a possible D gene (5 bases). Deletions cut 0 bases from V and 1 base from J, with 9 bases between. Germline V gene data show CDR1 as MNHEY and CDR2 as SMNVEV (reference sequence). This CDR3 comprises 15 residues. CDR3 sequence reads: CASSLSGGTNTEAFF. DNA of the CDR3: TGTGCCAGCAGTTTATCTGGAGGGACGAACACTGAAGCTTTCTTT.

The rearrangement links TRBV29-1 to TRBJ2-1; D possibly corresponds to TRBD2 (5 bases). The ends were cut back, 1 base at V and 4 bases at J, with 14 bases in the middle. Germline V gives CDR1 SQVTM, CDR2 ANQGSEA. The CDR3 runs to 15 residues. CDR3 sequence (DNA): TGCAGCGTTGAAGTATGGGATTCGGGGTACAATGAGCAGTTCTTC. It specifies CSVEVWDSGYNEQFF.

The genes are TRBV6-2 or TRBV6-3 and TRBJ1-5; possibly TRBD1 for D (5 bases). The V gene's germline CDR1 is MNHEY and CDR2 SVGEGT. This CDR3 region has 12 residues. V lost 4 bases and J lost 9, with 10 bases in between. The CDR3 DNA follows: TGTGCCAGCAGTTCAGGGTCTTGGCCCCAGCATTTT. Protein sequence: CASSSGSWPQHF.